The present T cell receptor beta chain was sequenced within a study of PD-1 blockade in classical Hodgkin lymphoma. Relapses following autologous stem cell transplantation were seen in all patients, with brentuximab vedotin exposure varying. A word on this clone: Antigen unknown.

Study observations and caveats: Relapsed/refractory patients reportedly had the lowest baseline TCR diversity, below newly diagnosed patients, who were below healthy donors.

The repertoire was sequenced with immunoSEQ multiplex PCR; TCRdb's copy has only in-frame clones and lacks some. The sample holds around 150,000 clones; around 84% are singletons and the top ten take roughly 9.2%. The starting material was peripheral blood mononuclear cells (PBMCs), obtained before the second cycle of nivolumab. This receptor was taken from a human donor with classical Hodgkin lymphoma.

The CDR3: CASSLGVWSGSVITDTQYF. As DNA, the CDR3 is TGTGCCAGCAGCTTAGGAGTTTGGAGCGGGAGCGTTATAACAGATACGCAGTATTTT. This rearrangement joins TRBV13 to TRBJ2-3; 8 bases match TRBD2. Losses at the gene ends were 0 bases for V and 3 bases for J; bases not matched to a gene: 14. CDR3 length: 19 residues. Germline assignment: CDR1 PRHDT and CDR2 FYEKMQ (reference sequence).